This entry describes one T cell receptor beta chain. Losses at the gene ends were 4 bases for V and 7 bases for J; bases not matched to a gene: 16. The germline V gene has CDR1 SGHKS and CDR2 YYEKEE (reference sequence). The CDR3 has 17 amino acids. The sample comes from a study of control samples from healthy donors and cancer patients. Data came from immunoSEQ multiplex PCR; TCRdb stores just in-frame clones and leaves some out. The sample carries over 150,000 clones, around 93% recorded once. The clonotype comes from a young man in good health. Sequencing used blood. V usage is TRBV5-5 and J usage is TRBJ2-1, with 8 bases lining up with TRBD1. CDR3 residues: CASSPIGQGLVRNEQFF. In nucleotides, the CDR3 is TGTGCCAGCAGCCCTATAGGACAGGGTTTGGTTAGGAATGAGCAGTTCTTC.